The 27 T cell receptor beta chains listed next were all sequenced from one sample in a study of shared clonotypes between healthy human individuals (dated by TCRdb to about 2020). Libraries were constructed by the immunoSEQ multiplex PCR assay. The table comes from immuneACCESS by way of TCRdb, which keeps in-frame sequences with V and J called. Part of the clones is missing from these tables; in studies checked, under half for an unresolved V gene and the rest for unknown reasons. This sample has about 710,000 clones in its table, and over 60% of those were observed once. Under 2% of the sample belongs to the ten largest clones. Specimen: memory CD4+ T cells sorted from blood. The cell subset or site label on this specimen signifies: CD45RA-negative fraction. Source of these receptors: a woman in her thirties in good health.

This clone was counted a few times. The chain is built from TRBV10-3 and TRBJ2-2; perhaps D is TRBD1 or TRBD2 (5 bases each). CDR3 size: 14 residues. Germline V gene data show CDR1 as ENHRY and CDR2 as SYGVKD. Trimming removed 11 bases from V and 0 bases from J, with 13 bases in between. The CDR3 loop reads CAARGRTNTGELFF. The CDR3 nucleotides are TGTGCCGCTAGGGGACGGACGAACACCGGGGAGCTGTTTTTT.

CDR3 amino acids: CASSLAWGDSSRRRDGYTF. CDR3 in DNA: TGTGCCAGCAGCTTGGCGTGGGGAGACAGTTCGAGACGGCGGGATGGCTACACCTTC. The chain uses TRBV5-8 and TRBJ1-2, with a possible D match to TRBD1 (5 bases). Germline V gene sequence: CDR1 SGHTS, CDR2 YDEGEE. Deletions cut 0 bases from V and 6 bases from J, with 27 bases between. This CDR3 is built from 19 residues.

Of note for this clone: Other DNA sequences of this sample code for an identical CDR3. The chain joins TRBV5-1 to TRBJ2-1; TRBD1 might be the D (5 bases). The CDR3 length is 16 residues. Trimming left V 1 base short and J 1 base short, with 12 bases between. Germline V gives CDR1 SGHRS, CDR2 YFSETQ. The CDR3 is CASSLWGPESYNEQFF. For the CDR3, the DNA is TGCGCCAGCAGCTTGTGGGGCCCCGAATCCTACAATGAGCAGTTCTTC.

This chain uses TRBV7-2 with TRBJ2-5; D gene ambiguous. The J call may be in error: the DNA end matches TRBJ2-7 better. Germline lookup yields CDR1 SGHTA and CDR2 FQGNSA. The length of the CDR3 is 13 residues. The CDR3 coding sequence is TGTGCCAGCAGCTTTGGGCCGTCCTACGAGCAGTACTTC. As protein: CASSFGPSYEQYF.

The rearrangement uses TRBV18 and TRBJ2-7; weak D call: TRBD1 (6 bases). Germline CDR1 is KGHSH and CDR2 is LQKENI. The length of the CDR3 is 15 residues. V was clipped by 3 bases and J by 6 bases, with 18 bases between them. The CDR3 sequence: CASSPSTGTALEQYF. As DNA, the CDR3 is TGTGCCAGCTCACCGAGTACAGGGACGGCCCTCGAGCAGTACTTC.

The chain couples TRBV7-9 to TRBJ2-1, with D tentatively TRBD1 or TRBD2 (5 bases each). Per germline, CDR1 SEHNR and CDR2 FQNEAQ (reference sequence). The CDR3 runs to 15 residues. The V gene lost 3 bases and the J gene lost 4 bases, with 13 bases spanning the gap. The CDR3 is CASSFGGTRYNEQFF. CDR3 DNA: TGTGCCAGCAGCTTCGGTGGGACGCGGTACAATGAGCAGTTCTTC. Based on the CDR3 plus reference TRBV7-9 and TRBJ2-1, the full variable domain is DTGVSQNPRHKITKRGQNVTFRCDPISEHNRLYWYRQTLGQGPEFLTYFQNEAQLEKSRLLSDRFSAERPKGSFSTLEIQRTEQGDSAMYLCASSFGGTRYNEQFFGPGTRLTVL.

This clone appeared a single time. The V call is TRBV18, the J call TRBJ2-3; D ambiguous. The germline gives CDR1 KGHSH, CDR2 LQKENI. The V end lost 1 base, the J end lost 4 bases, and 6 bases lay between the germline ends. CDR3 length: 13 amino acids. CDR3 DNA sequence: TGTGCCAGCTCACCACAGCAAGCAGATACGCAGTATTTT. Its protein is CASSPQQADTQYF.

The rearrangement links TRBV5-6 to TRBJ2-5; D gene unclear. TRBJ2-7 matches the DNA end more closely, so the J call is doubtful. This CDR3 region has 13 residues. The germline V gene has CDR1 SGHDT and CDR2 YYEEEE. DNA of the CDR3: TGTGCCAGCAGCCCCGCAGAATCCTACGAGCAGTACTTC. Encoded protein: CASSPAESYEQYF.

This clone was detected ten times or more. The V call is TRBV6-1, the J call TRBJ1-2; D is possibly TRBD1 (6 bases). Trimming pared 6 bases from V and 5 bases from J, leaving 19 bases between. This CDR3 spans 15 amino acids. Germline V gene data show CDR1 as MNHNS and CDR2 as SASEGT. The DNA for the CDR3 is TGTGCCAGCAGCCCTCAGGGACAAACGAGATATGGCTACACCTTC. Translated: CASSPQGQTRYGYTF.

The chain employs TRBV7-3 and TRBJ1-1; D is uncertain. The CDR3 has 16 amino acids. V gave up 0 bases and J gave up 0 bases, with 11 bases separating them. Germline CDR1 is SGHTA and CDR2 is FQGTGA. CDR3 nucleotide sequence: TGTGCCAGCAGCTTAACGGGTCCGGGGATGAACACTGAAGCTTTCTTT. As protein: CASSLTGPGMNTEAFF.

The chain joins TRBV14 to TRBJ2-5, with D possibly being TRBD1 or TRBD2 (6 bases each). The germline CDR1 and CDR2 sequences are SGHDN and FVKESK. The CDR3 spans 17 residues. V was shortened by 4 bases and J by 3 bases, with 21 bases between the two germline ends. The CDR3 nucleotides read TGTGCCAGCAGCCGCGCGAGGGGGGTCTCCCAAAAAGAGACCCAGTACTTC. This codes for CASSRARGVSQKETQYF.

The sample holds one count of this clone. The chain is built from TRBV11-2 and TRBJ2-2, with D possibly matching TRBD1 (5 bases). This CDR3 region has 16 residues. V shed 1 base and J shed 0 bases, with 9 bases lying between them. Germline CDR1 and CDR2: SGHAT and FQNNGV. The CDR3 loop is CASSLGRGSNTGELFF. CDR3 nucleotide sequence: TGTGCCAGCAGCTTAGGTAGGGGATCGAACACCGGGGAGCTGTTTTTT.

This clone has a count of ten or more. This CDR3 reads CAWGVAGLEETQYF. The CDR3 coding sequence is TGTGCCTGGGGGGTCGCGGGACTGGAAGAGACCCAGTACTTC. This sequence joins TRBV30 and TRBJ2-5; D possibly corresponds to TRBD2 (6 bases). Trimming shortened V by 5 bases and J by 3 bases, and 16 bases separated the two germline ends. The CDR3 totals 14 residues. Germline V lookup: CDR1 GTSNPN, CDR2 SVGIG (reference sequence).

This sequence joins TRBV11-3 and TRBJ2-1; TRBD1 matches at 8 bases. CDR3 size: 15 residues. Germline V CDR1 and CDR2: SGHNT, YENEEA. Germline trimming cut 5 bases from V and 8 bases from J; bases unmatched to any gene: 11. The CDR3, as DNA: TGTGCCAGCAGCCTGGGCACAGGGGGATCCGATGAGCAGTTCTTC. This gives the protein CASSLGTGGSDEQFF.

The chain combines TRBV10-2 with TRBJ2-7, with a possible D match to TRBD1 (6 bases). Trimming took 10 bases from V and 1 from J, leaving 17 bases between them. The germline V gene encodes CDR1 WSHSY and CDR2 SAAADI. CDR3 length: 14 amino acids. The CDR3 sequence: CATGEQGRSYEQYF. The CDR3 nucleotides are TGCGCCACCGGGGAACAGGGTAGATCCTACGAGCAGTACTTC.

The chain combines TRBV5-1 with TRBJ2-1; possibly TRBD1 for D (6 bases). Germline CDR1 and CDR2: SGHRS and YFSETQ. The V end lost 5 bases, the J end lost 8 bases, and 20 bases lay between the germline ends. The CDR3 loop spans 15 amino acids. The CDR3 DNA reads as TGCGCCAGCAGTCTACTAACTAAACAGGGCGATGAGCAGTTCTTC. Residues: CASSLLTKQGDEQFF.

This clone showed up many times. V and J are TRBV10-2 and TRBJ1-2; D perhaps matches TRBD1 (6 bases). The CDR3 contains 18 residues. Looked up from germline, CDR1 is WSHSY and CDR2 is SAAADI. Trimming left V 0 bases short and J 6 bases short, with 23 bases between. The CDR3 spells CASSESLLRATGSNGYTF. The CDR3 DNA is TGCGCCAGCAGTGAGTCGCTACTCCGGGCTACAGGGTCGAATGGCTACACCTTC.

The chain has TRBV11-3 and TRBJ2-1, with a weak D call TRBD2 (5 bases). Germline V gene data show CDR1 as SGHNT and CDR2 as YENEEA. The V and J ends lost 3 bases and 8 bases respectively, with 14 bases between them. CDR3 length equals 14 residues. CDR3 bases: TGTGCCAGCAGCTTCGGACTGGATGGGGATGAGCAGTTCTTC. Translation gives CASSFGLDGDEQFF.

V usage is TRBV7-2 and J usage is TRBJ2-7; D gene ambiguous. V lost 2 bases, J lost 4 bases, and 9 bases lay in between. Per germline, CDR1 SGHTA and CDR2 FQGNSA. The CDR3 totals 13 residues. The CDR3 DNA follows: TGTGCCAGCAGCTTACTGGTAGATTACGAGCAGTACTTC. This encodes CASSLLVDYEQYF.

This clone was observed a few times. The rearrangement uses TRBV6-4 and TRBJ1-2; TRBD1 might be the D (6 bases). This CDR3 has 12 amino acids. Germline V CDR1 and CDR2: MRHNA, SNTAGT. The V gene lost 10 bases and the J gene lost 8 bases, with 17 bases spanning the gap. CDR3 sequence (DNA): TGTGCCACAAGGGGGGAGGGCTACGGCTACACCTTC. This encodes CATRGEGYGYTF.

The CDR3 sequence: CASSLGGGLYGYTF. In DNA, the CDR3 is TGCGCCAGCAGCTTGGGAGGGGGCCTATATGGCTACACCTTC. The genes are TRBV5-1 and TRBJ1-2, with 7 bases that match TRBD1. Germline loops: CDR1 SGHRS, CDR2 YFSETQ. This CDR3 contains 14 residues. V lost 0 bases and J lost 5; bases outside the gene matches: 4. Drawing the rest from reference TRBV5-1 and TRBJ1-2, the complete variable domain is KAGVTQTPRYLIKTRGQQVTLSCSPISGHRSVSWYQQTPGQGLQFLFEYFSETQRNKGNFPGRFSGRQFSNSRSEMNVSTLELGDSALYLCASSLGGGLYGYTFGSGTRLTVV.

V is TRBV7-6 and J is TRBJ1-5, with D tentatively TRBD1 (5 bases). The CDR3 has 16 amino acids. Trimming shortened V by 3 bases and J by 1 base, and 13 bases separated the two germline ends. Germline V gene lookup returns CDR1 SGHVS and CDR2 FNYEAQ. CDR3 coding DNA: TGTGCCAGCAGCTTGGTGCCCCGGGGGAGCAATCAGCCCCAGCATTTT. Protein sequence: CASSLVPRGSNQPQHF.

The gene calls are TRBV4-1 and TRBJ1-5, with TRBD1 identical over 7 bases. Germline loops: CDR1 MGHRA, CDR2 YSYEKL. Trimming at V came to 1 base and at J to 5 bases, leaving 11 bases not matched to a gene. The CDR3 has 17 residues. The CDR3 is CASSQGTQGRKDQPQHF. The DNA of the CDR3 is TGCGCCAGCAGCCAAGGAACACAGGGGAGAAAGGATCAGCCCCAGCATTTT.

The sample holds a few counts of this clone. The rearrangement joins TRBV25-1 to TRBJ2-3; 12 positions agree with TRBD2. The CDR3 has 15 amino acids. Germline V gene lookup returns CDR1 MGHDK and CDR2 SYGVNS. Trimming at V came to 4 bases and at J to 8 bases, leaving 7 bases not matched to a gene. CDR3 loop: CASSARLAGEGTQYF. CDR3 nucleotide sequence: TGTGCCAGCAGTGCGAGACTAGCGGGAGAAGGTACGCAGTATTTT.

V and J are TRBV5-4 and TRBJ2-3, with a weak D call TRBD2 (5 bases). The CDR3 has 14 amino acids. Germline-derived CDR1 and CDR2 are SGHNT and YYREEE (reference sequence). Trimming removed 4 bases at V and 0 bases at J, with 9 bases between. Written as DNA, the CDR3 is TGTGCCAGCAGCGGAGCGGAAAGCACAGATACGCAGTATTTT. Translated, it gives CASSGAESTDTQYF.

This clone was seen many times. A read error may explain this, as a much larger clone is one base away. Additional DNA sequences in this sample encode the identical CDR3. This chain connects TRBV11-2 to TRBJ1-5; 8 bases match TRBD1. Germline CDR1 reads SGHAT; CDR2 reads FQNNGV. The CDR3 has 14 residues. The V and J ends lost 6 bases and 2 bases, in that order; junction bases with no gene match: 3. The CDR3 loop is CASSDRGGNQPQHF. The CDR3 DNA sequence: TGTGCCAGCAGTGACAGGGGTGGCAATCAGCCCCAGCATTTT.

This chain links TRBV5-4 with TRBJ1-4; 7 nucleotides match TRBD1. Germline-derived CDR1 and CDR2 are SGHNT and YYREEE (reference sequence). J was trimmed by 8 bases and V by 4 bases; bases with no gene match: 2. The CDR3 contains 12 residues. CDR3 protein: CASSQGQEKLFF. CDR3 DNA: TGTGCCAGCAGCCAGGGACAGGAAAAACTGTTTTTT.